This T cell receptor beta chain was identified in a study of cytomegalovirus exposure and HLA in healthy donors. Background on the study: Both the roughly 120 validation repertoires and the roughly 700 first-cohort repertoires used the same platform, as reported by a later analysis.

This table comes from immunoSEQ multiplex PCR, and its TCRdb copy is limited to in-frame clones, with some not included. The table shows 250,000 to 400,000 clones, with around 90% occurring only once. This clone is a singleton in its sample. This TCR was recovered from a man in his thirties or forties in good health and CMV-seronegative. Sequencing was carried out using PBMCs.

The CDR3 bases are TGCGCCAGCAGCTTGGTCTCGCGCGCTGAAGCTTTCTTT. This sequence encodes CASSLVSRAEAFF. The chain carries TRBV5-1 and TRBJ1-1, with D hard to call. Trimming took off 0 bases at V and 6 bases at J, with 9 bases between the two ends. CDR3 length equals 13 residues. CDR1 is SGHRS, CDR2 YFSETQ, per germline.